These T cell receptor beta chains were read from a single sample in a study of beta chain features in type 1 diabetes. Libraries were prepared by immunoSEQ multiplex PCR; TCRdb keeps only in-frame clonotypes and omits some of them. The sample carries 120,000 to 150,000 clones, under 60% recorded once. Sequencing was performed on Tregs from blood. The receptor source for this set is a man aged 18 to 29 in good health. Each CDR3 is given with its conserved first and last residue. The order of the fields is clone size, D gene, V gene, J gene, CDR3 DNA, CDR3 protein. The D gene is left open where the match is weak. For some rows the clone size is stated as once, few or many, or as a class when expanded; others skip it.

abundance: -
d_gene: TRBD1
v_gene: TRBV5-1
j_gene: TRBJ1-5
CDR3nt: TGCGCCAGCAGCTGGGGGACAGGCGCTTATCAGCCCCAGCATTTT
CDR3aa: CASSWGTGAYQPQHF

abundance: -
d_gene: -
v_gene: TRBV18
j_gene: TRBJ2-5
CDR3nt: TGTGCCAGCTCACCAGCGACAACAGAGACCCAGTACTTC
CDR3aa: CASSPATTETQYF

abundance: few
d_gene: TRBD2
v_gene: TRBV5-1
j_gene: TRBJ2-7
CDR3nt: TGCGCCAGCTCCCGGGGGGGATACGAGCAGTACTTC
CDR3aa: CASSRGGYEQYF

abundance: medium-sized
d_gene: TRBD2
v_gene: TRBV28
j_gene: TRBJ2-3
CDR3nt: TGTGCCAGCAGTACGCTAGCGGGAGTTGTAGATACGCAGTATTTT
CDR3aa: CASSTLAGVVDTQYF

abundance: -
d_gene: -
v_gene: TRBV4-2
j_gene: TRBJ1-1
CDR3nt: TGTGCCAGCAGCCAACCACAGGGTATCACTGAAGCTTTCTTT
CDR3aa: CASSQPQGITEAFF

abundance: -
d_gene: TRBD2
v_gene: TRBV6-6
j_gene: TRBJ2-3
CDR3nt: TGTGCCAGCAGTAGAGCGGGGGACCCACGAGATACGCAGTATTTT
CDR3aa: CASSRAGDPRDTQYF

abundance: few
d_gene: TRBD1
v_gene: TRBV29-1
j_gene: TRBJ1-1
CDR3nt: TGCAGCGTTCGTTTCAACAGGGGGACTGAAGCTTTCTTT
CDR3aa: CSVRFNRGTEAFF

abundance: -
d_gene: TRBD2
v_gene: TRBV7-9
j_gene: TRBJ2-1
CDR3nt: TGTGCCAGCAGCTTAGGACTAGCAGTATACAATGAGCAGTTCTTC
CDR3aa: CASSLGLAVYNEQFF

abundance: few
d_gene: -
v_gene: TRBV4-2
j_gene: TRBJ2-1
CDR3nt: TGTGCCAGCAGCCAAGATACGTTCGGTCTAGCCTTCAATGAGCAGTTCTTC
CDR3aa: CASSQDTFGLAFNEQFF

abundance: -
d_gene: -
v_gene: TRBV2
j_gene: TRBJ2-4
CDR3nt: TGTGCCAGCAAGGGGTCAGATGTAGCCAAAAACATTCAGTACTTC
CDR3aa: CASKGSDVAKNIQYF

abundance: few
d_gene: -
v_gene: TRBV2
j_gene: TRBJ2-1
CDR3nt: TGTGCCAGCAGCGTTAGTGGGCCGCGGGTCTTC
CDR3aa: CASSVSGPRVF

abundance: -
d_gene: -
v_gene: TRBV5-6
j_gene: TRBJ2-5
CDR3nt: TGTGCCAGCAGCTTCATGGGGGCTACCGAGACCCAGTACTTC
CDR3aa: CASSFMGATETQYF

abundance: -
d_gene: TRBD1
v_gene: TRBV14
j_gene: TRBJ2-1
CDR3nt: TGTGCCAGCACCCGGACAGGGAGGAACAATGAGCAGTTCTTC
CDR3aa: CASTRTGRNNEQFF

abundance: -
d_gene: -
v_gene: TRBV18
j_gene: TRBJ2-5
CDR3nt: TGTGCCAGCTCACCCCTGGTTGGAGGGAGCCAAGAGACCCAGTACTTC
CDR3aa: CASSPLVGGSQETQYF

abundance: -
d_gene: -
v_gene: TRBV5-1
j_gene: TRBJ1-4
CDR3nt: TGCGCCAGCAGCCCAACGACAGCCCTGAATGAAAAACTGTTTTTT
CDR3aa: CASSPTTALNEKLFF

abundance: few
d_gene: TRBD1
v_gene: TRBV28
j_gene: TRBJ1-2
CDR3nt: TGTGCCAGCAATCAGGGGGAGTACACCTTC
CDR3aa: CASNQGEYTF

abundance: few
d_gene: TRBD1
v_gene: TRBV10-3
j_gene: TRBJ1-2
CDR3nt: TGTGCCAACTCACCGGGACAGGGTACCCCGGACTATGGCTACACCTTC
CDR3aa: CANSPGQGTPDYGYTF

abundance: -
d_gene: TRBD2
v_gene: TRBV7-9
j_gene: TRBJ2-7
CDR3nt: TGTGCCAGCAGCTACGGGGGGGGCCGCCCTCACGAGCAGTACTTC
CDR3aa: CASSYGGGRPHEQYF

abundance: -
d_gene: -
v_gene: TRBV29-1
j_gene: TRBJ1-1
CDR3nt: TGCAGCGTTGGGGGAACCAGGGGGAACACTGAAGCTTTCTTT
CDR3aa: CSVGGTRGNTEAFF

abundance: -
d_gene: TRBD1
v_gene: TRBV25-1
j_gene: TRBJ1-4
CDR3nt: TGTGCCACCCACCCGGGACAGCACCCTAATGAAAAACTGTTTTTT
CDR3aa: CATHPGQHPNEKLFF

abundance: -
d_gene: TRBD2
v_gene: TRBV9
j_gene: TRBJ2-3
CDR3nt: TGTGCCAGCAGCGTAGCCCAGAACGGGAGGGGAGGAGATACGCAGTATTTT
CDR3aa: CASSVAQNGRGGDTQYF

abundance: -
d_gene: -
v_gene: TRBV5-6
j_gene: TRBJ1-5
CDR3nt: TGTGCCAGCAGCCTAAAATATAGCAATCAGCCCCAGCATTTT
CDR3aa: CASSLKYSNQPQHF

abundance: -
d_gene: TRBD1
v_gene: TRBV5-4
j_gene: TRBJ2-7
CDR3nt: TGTGCCAGCAGCTTGGGGCAGGGGGCTCTCCCCTACGAGCAGTACTTC
CDR3aa: CASSLGQGALPYEQYF

abundance: -
d_gene: -
v_gene: TRBV7-2
j_gene: TRBJ2-7
CDR3nt: TGTGCCAGCAGCTTAGTGGGGACTGGCTCCTACGAGCAGTACTTC
CDR3aa: CASSLVGTGSYEQYF